Detailed here is one TCR beta chain. As yet, its antigen is unknown. This record comes from a study of cytomegalovirus exposure and HLA in healthy donors. The wider study: T cells numbering some 170 million yielded 117 million unique TCR beta sequences in an earlier analysis.

Study results and limitations: Per published accounts, TCR beta sequences correctly predicted the HLA-A and HLA-B alleles of most subjects.

The PCR ran on 60 Vbeta and 13 Jbeta primers. Libraries were prepared by immunoSEQ multiplex PCR; TCRdb keeps only in-frame clonotypes and omits some of them. The data show hundreds of thousands of clones, over 70% seen once. The CDR3 loop spans 18 amino acids. The germline CDR1 and CDR2 sequences are MNHNS and SASEGT. Trimming at V came to 4 bases and at J to 0 bases, leaving 5 bases not matched to a gene. The source of this sequence is a boy under 10 years old in good health and CMV-seronegative. Sequences were obtained from PBMCs. The V gene is TRBV6-1, the J gene TRBJ2-1, with 14 bases fitting TRBD2. For the CDR3, the DNA is TGTGCCAGCAGTGGCAGACTAGCGGGAGGGGGCTCCTACAATGAGCAGTTCTTC. Encoded protein: CASSGRLAGGGSYNEQFF.